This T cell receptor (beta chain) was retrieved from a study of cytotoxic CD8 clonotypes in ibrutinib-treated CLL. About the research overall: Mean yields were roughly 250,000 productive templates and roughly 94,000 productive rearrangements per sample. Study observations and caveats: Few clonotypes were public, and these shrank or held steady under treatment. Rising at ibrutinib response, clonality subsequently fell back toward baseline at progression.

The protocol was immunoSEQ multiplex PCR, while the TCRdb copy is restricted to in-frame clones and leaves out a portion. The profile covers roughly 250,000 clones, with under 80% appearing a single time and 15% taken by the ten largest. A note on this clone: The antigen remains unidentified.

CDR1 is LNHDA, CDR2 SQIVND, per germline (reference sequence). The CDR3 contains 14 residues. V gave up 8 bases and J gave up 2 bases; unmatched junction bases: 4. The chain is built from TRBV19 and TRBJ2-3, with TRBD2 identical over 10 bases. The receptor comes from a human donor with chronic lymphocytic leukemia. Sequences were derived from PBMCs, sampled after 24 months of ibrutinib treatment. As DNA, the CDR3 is TGTGCCAGTTCTAGCGGGAGCGACACAGATACGCAGTATTTT. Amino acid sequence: CASSSGSDTDTQYF.